The next 29 T cell receptor beta chains were all read from a single sample in a study of long-term antiretroviral therapy in people with HIV. With survey level as its setting, the immunoSEQ assay was v3.0. Only in-frame clones appear in the TCRdb table, and some are missing; sequencing was by immunoSEQ multiplex PCR. The sample carries 20,000 to 25,000 clones, around 83% recorded once. The sample consisted of unsorted PBMCs, taken 0.7 years before starting antiretroviral therapy. Receptors originate from a man younger than 45 with HIV.

The chain couples TRBV12-5 to TRBJ1-1; TRBD1 matches at 10 bases. With V trimmed by 4 bases and J by 7 bases, 6 bases remained unmatched. CDR3 length equals 14 residues. Germline loops: CDR1 LGHNT, CDR2 FRNRAP. Here the CDR3 DNA reads TGTGCTAGTGGTTCGGGACAGGGGATAAGTGAAGCTTTCTTT. It translates to CASGSGQGISEAFF.

The gene calls are TRBV7-9 and TRBJ1-6, with 8 positions matching TRBD1. The germline V gene has CDR1 SEHNR and CDR2 FQNEAQ (reference sequence). Trimming removed 5 bases from V and 14 bases from J; junction bases left unmatched: 11. The CDR3 sequence is 14 residues long. CDR3 nucleotide sequence: TGTGCCAGCAGCACGACAGGGGCCTCGGGGGCCCTCCACTTT. Its translation is CASSTTGASGALHF.

The V gene is TRBV10-2, the J gene TRBJ2-3; 14 positions agree with TRBD2. V was clipped by 6 bases and J by 4 bases; unmatched bases: 6. Looked up from germline, CDR1 is WSHSY and CDR2 is SAAADI. This CDR3 comprises 16 residues. CDR3 sequence reads: CASRSWGLAGADTQYF. CDR3 nucleotides: TGCGCCAGCAGGTCGTGGGGACTAGCGGGAGCAGATACGCAGTATTTT.

The rearrangement joins TRBV11-2 to TRBJ2-1, with D unresolved. Germline V gene lookup returns CDR1 SGHAT and CDR2 FQNNGV. Trimming removed 5 bases from V and 9 bases from J, with 11 bases in between. The CDR3 loop spans 12 amino acids. CDR3 DNA sequence: TGTGCCAGCAGCCACGAAATTGGTGAGCAGTTCTTC. This sequence encodes CASSHEIGEQFF.

V gene TRBV27 combines with J gene TRBJ2-2, with 11 bases that match TRBD1. Germline CDR1 is MNHEY and CDR2 is SMNVEV (reference sequence). Trimming took 6 bases from V and 4 from J; bases not matched to a gene: 13. The CDR3 runs to 18 residues. The CDR3 DNA is TGTGCCAGCAGAAATTCCGGGACAGGGGGGCGGAGCACCGGGGAGCTGTTTTTT. Translated, it gives CASRNSGTGGRSTGELFF.

The rearrangement joins TRBV19 to TRBJ2-1; perhaps TRBD1 as D (6 bases). CDR1 is LNHDA, CDR2 SQIVND, per germline (reference sequence). Trimming removed 5 bases from V and 3 bases from J, with 11 bases in between. The CDR3 consists of 14 residues. CDR3 region: CASSPPTGYNEQFF. CDR3 bases: TGTGCCAGTAGTCCCCCGACAGGCTACAATGAGCAGTTCTTC.

The rearrangement uses TRBV6-1 and TRBJ2-7; 9 bases align to TRBD1. The CDR3 has 13 residues. Germline CDR1 MNHNS, CDR2 SASEGT. Germline trimming cut 6 bases from V and 3 bases from J; bases unmatched to any gene: 3. The CDR3 DNA follows: TGTGCCAGCAGAAGGACAGGGGTCTACGAGCAGTACTTC. It yields the protein CASRRTGVYEQYF.

The chain links TRBV28 to TRBJ2-1, with TRBD2 matching over 9 bases. With V trimmed by 3 bases and J by 7 bases, 7 bases remained unmatched. Germline assignment: CDR1 MDHEN and CDR2 SYDVKM. The CDR3 sequence is 15 residues long. The CDR3 is CASSLGSGRENEQFF. In DNA, the CDR3 is TGTGCCAGCAGTTTGGGTAGCGGGAGAGAAAATGAGCAGTTCTTC.

The chain has TRBV6-6 and TRBJ2-1; TRBD2 matches at 10 bases. After removal of 5 bases from V and 10 bases from J, the junction contained 5 bases not matched to a gene. The CDR3 spans 13 residues. The germline CDR1 and CDR2 sequences are MNHNY and SVGAGI (reference sequence). CDR3 DNA: TGTGCCAGCAGTACCCTGACTAGCGGGGAGCAGTTCTTC. This encodes CASSTLTSGEQFF.

The rearrangement joins TRBV5-1 to TRBJ2-2, with 7 nucleotides matching TRBD1. Germline CDR1 reads SGHRS; CDR2 reads YFSETQ. J was trimmed by 0 bases and V by 2 bases; bases with no gene match: 1. The CDR3 loop spans 15 amino acids. The CDR3 region is CASSFDRANTGELFF. CDR3 bases: TGCGCCAGCAGCTTCGACAGGGCGAACACCGGGGAGCTGTTTTTT.

This rearrangement joins TRBV6-7 to TRBJ1-1; D possibly corresponds to TRBD1 (5 bases). TRBV6-7 is an ORF for which the function is uncertain. The CDR3 has 13 residues. The germline V and J ends were trimmed by 2 bases and 3 bases, with 7 bases remaining between them. DNA for the CDR3: TGTGCCAGCAGTTACCTGGGGGACACTGAAGCTTTCTTT. Encoded protein: CASSYLGDTEAFF.

This chain links TRBV5-6 with TRBJ2-7, with a tentative D call TRBD2 (6 bases). CDR3 length equals 15 residues. The germline CDR1 and CDR2 sequences are SGHDT and YYEEEE. Trimming left V 0 bases short and J 3 bases short, with 13 bases between. This CDR3 is CASSLEIGTYYEQYF. The CDR3 nucleotides read TGTGCCAGCAGCTTGGAGATCGGGACTTACTACGAGCAGTACTTC.

The CDR3 sequence: CASSQGGEGWEGTEAFF. CDR3 coding DNA: TGTGCCAGCAGCCAAGGAGGGGAGGGATGGGAAGGGACTGAAGCTTTCTTT. The chain employs TRBV4-2 and TRBJ1-1; the D gene is possibly TRBD1 (5 bases). There are 17 residues in the CDR3. Trimming cost V 1 base and J 5 bases, with 20 bases left between them. The germline V gene encodes CDR1 LGHNA and CDR2 YNFKEQ.

V and J are TRBV5-1 and TRBJ1-3; D ambiguous. Germline-derived CDR1 and CDR2 are SGHRS and YFSETQ. The ends were cut back, 4 bases at V and 4 bases at J, with 12 bases in the middle. This CDR3 region has 14 residues. The CDR3 nucleotides are TGCGCCAGCAGCCCGACGTCCAGGGGAAACACCATATATTTT. Translated: CASSPTSRGNTIYF.

The chain carries TRBV5-1 and TRBJ2-7; 14 nucleotides line up with TRBD2. Germline values: CDR1 SGHRS, CDR2 YFSETQ. CDR3 size: 17 residues. With V trimmed by 2 bases and J by 3 bases, 7 bases remained unmatched. The CDR3 coding sequence is TGCGCCAGCAGCTTAGGCGGACTAGCGGGGGGCGGCTACGAGCAGTACTTC. This codes for CASSLGGLAGGGYEQYF.

The chain has TRBV7-2 and TRBJ1-5; TRBD1 is a possible D gene (5 bases). Germline V CDR1 and CDR2: SGHTA, FQGNSA. Trimming took 5 bases from V and 2 from J, leaving 16 bases between them. CDR3 size: 16 residues. The CDR3 spells CASSKATVGGNQPQHF. CDR3 bases: TGTGCCAGCAGCAAAGCGACAGTCGGGGGCAATCAGCCCCAGCATTTT.

V is TRBV28 and J is TRBJ1-2, with a weak D call TRBD1 (5 bases). Germline-derived CDR1 and CDR2 are MDHEN and SYDVKM. There are 14 residues in the CDR3. V was shortened by 8 bases and J by 5 bases, with 18 bases between the two germline ends. In DNA, the CDR3 is TGTGCCAGCCGCGCGGGGCCACGGTGGTATGGCTACACCTTC. It translates to CASRAGPRWYGYTF.

The V call is TRBV2, the J call TRBJ2-7; 8 bases line up with TRBD2. From germline, CDR1 is SNHLY and CDR2 FYNNEI. The CDR3 extends over 16 amino acids. Trimming cost V 5 bases and J 1 base; bases outside gene matches: 10. The CDR3 DNA reads as TGTGCCAGCAGTAACCCTCGGGGGGGCTTGTCCTACGAGCAGTACTTC. The encoded protein is CASSNPRGGLSYEQYF. The full variable domain, in which reference TRBV2 and TRBJ2-7 provide the parts outside the CDR3, is EPEVTQTPSHQVTQMGQEVILRCVPISNHLYFYWYRQILGQKVEFLVSFYNNEISEKSEIFDDQFSVERPDGSNFTLKIRSTKLEDSAMYFCASSNPRGGLSYEQYFGPGTRLTVT.

This clone occurred a few times. The chain couples TRBV27 to TRBJ1-6; D is possibly TRBD1 (5 bases). V gave up 3 bases and J gave up 2 bases, with 11 bases separating them. The CDR3 is 16 residues long. Germline values: CDR1 MNHEY, CDR2 SMNVEV (reference sequence). CDR3 sequence: CASSLTAATYNSPLHF. In DNA form, the CDR3 reads TGTGCCAGCAGTTTGACAGCCGCAACCTATAATTCACCCCTCCACTTT.

This rearrangement joins TRBV11-2 to TRBJ1-2; D gene unclear. CDR3 size: 17 residues. V lost 0 bases, J lost 0 bases, and 14 bases lay in between. Germline V gives CDR1 SGHAT, CDR2 FQNNGV. This CDR3 is CASSLDQAALPNYGYTF. CDR3 bases: TGTGCCAGCAGCTTAGATCAAGCAGCTCTCCCTAACTATGGCTACACCTTC.

V gene TRBV6-5 combines with J gene TRBJ2-3; D is ambiguous. This CDR3 is built from 16 residues. The germline V gene has CDR1 MNHEY and CDR2 SVGAGI. Trimming pared 0 bases from V and 1 base from J, leaving 11 bases between. The CDR3 loop is CASSYSARRGTDTQYF. In nucleotides, the CDR3 is TGTGCCAGCAGTTACTCGGCTAGGCGCGGCACAGATACGCAGTATTTT.

The V call is TRBV4-2, the J call TRBJ2-2, with 7 bases identical to TRBD1. The V gene end was trimmed by 4 bases and the J gene end by 7 bases; junction bases not matched to a gene: 9. CDR1 and CDR2 from the germline V gene are LGHNA and YNFKEQ. The CDR3 sequence is 15 residues long. The CDR3 reads CASSPFSGDSGELFF. CDR3 DNA: TGTGCCAGCAGCCCCTTCTCCGGGGACAGCGGGGAGCTGTTTTTT.

This sequence joins TRBV10-3 and TRBJ1-2; D is ambiguous. Per the germline V gene, CDR1 is ENHRY and CDR2 is SYGVKD. The CDR3 is 16 residues long. Trimming removed 0 bases from V and 0 bases from J, with 11 bases in between. CDR3 protein: CAISESGLSPNYGYTF. The CDR3 nucleotides are TGTGCCATCAGTGAGTCGGGGTTGAGTCCTAACTATGGCTACACCTTC.

The rearrangement joins TRBV2 to TRBJ2-1, with a weak D call TRBD2 (6 bases). From germline, CDR1 is SNHLY and CDR2 FYNNEI. The V end was cut by 1 base, the J end by 7 bases, with 17 bases between. The CDR3 is 16 residues long. The CDR3 region is CASSEEGTSVMNEQFF. The CDR3 nucleotides read TGTGCCAGCAGTGAAGAAGGGACTTCCGTAATGAATGAGCAGTTCTTC.

This rearrangement joins TRBV7-8 to TRBJ2-1; D may be TRBD1 (5 bases). CDR1 is SGHVS, CDR2 FQNEAQ, per germline. This CDR3 spans 12 amino acids. Trimming pared 1 base from V and 8 bases from J, leaving 6 bases between. Here the CDR3 reads CASSLGGDEQFF. The CDR3 nucleotides read TGTGCCAGCAGCTTAGGGGGCGATGAGCAGTTCTTC.

The chain employs TRBV28 and TRBJ2-2; 8 bases match TRBD1. The CDR3 length is 14 residues. Germline trimming cut 5 bases from V and 5 bases from J; bases unmatched to any gene: 4. The germline CDR1 and CDR2 sequences are MDHEN and SYDVKM. This CDR3 reads CASSITGGTGELFF. DNA of the CDR3: TGTGCCAGCAGTATCACAGGGGGGACCGGGGAGCTGTTTTTT.

In its sample, this clone was seen once. This sequence joins TRBV27 and TRBJ2-6; TRBD2 aligns across 7 bases. In germline, CDR1 is MNHEY, CDR2 SMNVEV (reference sequence). The CDR3 runs 16 residues. J lost 2 bases, V lost 3 bases, and 4 bases had no gene match. CDR3 amino acids: CASSLAGAAGANVLTF. The CDR3 DNA follows: TGTGCCAGCAGTTTGGCGGGAGCCGCTGGGGCCAACGTCCTGACTTTC. The complete variable domain, with remaining parts taken from reference TRBV27 and TRBJ2-6, reads EAQVTQNPRYLITVTGKKLTVTCSQNMNHEYMSWYRQDPGLGLRQIYYSMNVEVTDKGDVPEGYKVSRKEKRNFPLILESPSPNQTSLYFCASSLAGAAGANVLTFGAGSRLTVL.

The DNA for the CDR3 is TGTGCCAGCAGTGACTCGGGGAACACCGGGGAGCTGTTTTTT. Residues: CASSDSGNTGELFF. The genes are TRBV6-4 and TRBJ2-2; D unresolved. The CDR3 runs 14 residues. CDR1 MRHNA and CDR2 SNTAGT come from the germline V gene. V lost 0 bases and J lost 1, with 3 bases in between.

The rearrangement links TRBV19 to TRBJ2-7; 11 bases map to TRBD1. The CDR3 has 14 residues. V was pared by 7 bases and J by 6 bases, with 8 bases of the junction left unmatched. Per the germline V gene, CDR1 is LNHDA and CDR2 is SQIVND (reference sequence). The CDR3 bases are TGTGCCAGTACCAGGACAGGGGGCATTGGCGAGCAGTACTTC. Its translation is CASTRTGGIGEQYF.